The clone carrying this T cell receptor beta chain was picked up one time. Enrolment of Seattle patients took place during active infection, and they were followed longitudinally. Sequenced by immunoSEQ multiplex PCR; TCRdb stores in-frame clones only, minus some. The table lists 200,000 to 250,000 clones, nearly 85% of them singletons, with over 0.95% in the top ten. This entry is derived from a study of blood T cell repertoires in COVID-19. Study as a whole: Acute and convalescent COVID-19 specimens originated in the United States, Italy and Spain. T cells, B-cell-depleted T cells, or PBMCs supplied cDNA or gDNA.

The CDR3 consists of 15 residues. Germline values: CDR1 SGDLS, CDR2 YYNGEE. V was clipped by 4 bases and J by 6 bases; unmatched bases: 12. J is TRBJ1-2 and V is TRBV9; 7 bases are shared with TRBD1. The sequence was obtained from a young woman with COVID-19, enrolled during active disease. The sample was peripheral blood. CDR3 sequence (DNA): TGTGCCAGCAGCTCCAGTAGGGGGCTGTCGGATGGCTACACCTTC. Translation: CASSSSRGLSDGYTF.